These 24 T cell receptor beta chains were all obtained from the same sample, sequenced in a study. One entry per CDR3 protein results from TCRdb running MiXCR on the RT-PCR reads. Seen here are more than 600,000 distinct CDR3 sequences, more than 13% observed once, and the top ten hold 3.6%. Sequenced: memory CD4+ T cells from blood. The receptor set was obtained from a female donor in good health, serving as a healthy control.

The CDR3 region is CASSNERATTGDIQYF. The CDR3 nucleotides are TGTGCCAGCAGTAACGAAAGGGCCACCACTGGGGACATTCAGTACTTC. The chain is built from TRBV2 and TRBJ2-4; D gene unclear. CDR3 length equals 16 residues. Germline V CDR1 and CDR2: SNHLY, FYNNEI. Trimming shortened V by 5 bases and J by 8 bases, and 22 bases separated the two germline ends. The whole variable domain, filled in from reference TRBV2 and TRBJ2-4, reads EPEVTQTPSHQVTQMGQEVILRCVPISNHLYFYWYRQILGQKVEFLVSFYNNEISEKSEIFDDQFSVERPDGSNFTLKIRSTKLEDSAMYFCASSNERATTGDIQYFGAGTRLSVL.

The sample holds many counts of this clonotype. This chain links TRBV6-5 with TRBJ1-1; D might be TRBD1 (6 bases). The CDR3 spans 16 residues. V was trimmed by 0 bases and J by 1 base, leaving 12 bases between them. Germline V gene lookup returns CDR1 MNHEY and CDR2 SVGAGI. CDR3 sequence (DNA): TGTGCCAGCAGTTACTCCCCTGGACAGCCGAACACTGAAGCTTTCTTT. It specifies CASSYSPGQPNTEAFF.

V usage is TRBV20-1 and J usage is TRBJ2-4; D possibly corresponds to TRBD1 (6 bases). Germline V gene sequence: CDR1 DFQATT, CDR2 SNEGSKA (reference sequence). The CDR3 runs 13 residues. V dropped 6 bases and J dropped 5 bases, with 14 bases sitting between them. This CDR3 reads CSAFRDTENIQYF. Here the CDR3 DNA reads TGCAGTGCCTTCCGGGACACCGAAAACATTCAGTACTTC.

This clonotype has only a few counts. The V gene is TRBV28, the J gene TRBJ2-1; the match to TRBD2 covers 7 bases. V lost 1 base, J lost 15 bases, and 12 bases stayed unmatched. Germline values: CDR1 MDHEN, CDR2 SYDVKM. This CDR3 contains 14 residues. CDR3 protein: CASSLYLGGRFVFF. The CDR3 region has the DNA TGTGCCAGCAGTTTATATCTCGGGGGGAGGTTCGTGTTCTTC.

This chain links TRBV27 with TRBJ2-1; D is ambiguous. This CDR3 has 14 amino acids. Trimming left V 3 bases short and J 4 bases short, with 10 bases between. Germline V CDR1 and CDR2: MNHEY, SMNVEV (reference sequence). The CDR3 reads CASSFRSYYNEQFF. CDR3 DNA sequence: TGTGCCAGCAGTTTCCGGTCGTATTACAATGAGCAGTTCTTC.

This chain joins TRBV5-1 and TRBJ2-5; D may match TRBD1 or TRBD2 (6 bases each). This CDR3 region has 15 residues. V was trimmed by 0 bases and J by 5 bases, leaving 14 bases between them. In germline, CDR1 is SGHRS, CDR2 YFSETQ. CDR3 in DNA: TGCGCCAGCAGCTTGGAAGGGGGGCTCTGGGAGACCCAGTACTTC. Translation gives CASSLEGGLWETQYF.

V gene TRBV24-1 combines with J gene TRBJ2-3, with D possibly matching TRBD1 (6 bases). With 6 bases removed from V and 5 bases from J, the gap between germline ends came to 8 bases. This CDR3 spans 12 amino acids. Germline loops: CDR1 KGHDR, CDR2 SFDVKD. CDR3 loop: CATSRDIDTQYF. The CDR3 region has the DNA TGTGCCACCAGTCGGGACATAGATACGCAGTATTTT.

Here the CDR3 DNA reads TGTGCCAGCAGTGATGGAAGGGCCTTTTCCTACGAGCAGTACTTC. This gives the protein CASSDGRAFSYEQYF. The gene calls are TRBV12-3 or TRBV12-4 and TRBJ2-7; the D is unclear. This CDR3 has 15 residues. Between the trimmed V and J ends, which lost 5 bases and 1 base, there was a span of 15 bases.

The rearrangement uses TRBV27 and TRBJ1-4; no clear D gene. Germline CDR1 and CDR2: MNHEY and SMNVEV (reference sequence). Trimming left V 4 bases short and J 8 bases short, with 11 bases between. This CDR3 has 13 amino acids. The chain's CDR3 is CASSWKDREKLFF. As DNA, the CDR3 is TGTGCCAGCAGTTGGAAAGATAGGGAAAAACTGTTTTTT.

The chain combines TRBV7-3 with TRBJ1-1; TRBD1 agrees at 9 bases. Germline CDR1 is SGHTA and CDR2 is FQGTGA. The CDR3 length is 19 residues. The V segment lost 5 bases and the J segment 0 bases; nucleotides outside the gene matches: 16. CDR3: CASSGPGQGLNWMNTEAFF. For the CDR3, the DNA is TGTGCCAGCAGCGGTCCGGGACAGGGACTAAATTGGATGAACACTGAAGCTTTCTTT.

This clonotype showed up many times. V gene TRBV6-5 combines with J gene TRBJ2-7; TRBD2 agrees at 8 bases. CDR3 length equals 14 residues. Germline V gives CDR1 MNHEY, CDR2 SVGAGI. With V trimmed by 10 bases and J by 7 bases, 15 bases remained unmatched. As DNA, the CDR3 is TGTGCCACCACCTACGGCGGGAGGTTGGGGGAGCAGTACTTC. It codes for CATTYGGRLGEQYF.

This clonotype has a count of ten or more. The DNA of the CDR3 is TGCGCCAGCAGCCACCAGCGGGAGTCCTACAATGAGCAGTTCTTC. Encoded protein: CASSHQRESYNEQFF. V gene TRBV5-1 combines with J gene TRBJ2-1, with 8 bases aligning to TRBD2. From germline, CDR1 is SGHRS and CDR2 YFSETQ. This CDR3 spans 15 amino acids. Trimming cost V 4 bases and J 1 base; bases outside gene matches: 4.

This clonotype was counted only a few times. The rearrangement uses TRBV6-5 and TRBJ1-2; no clear D gene. Germline assignment: CDR1 MNHEY and CDR2 SVGAGI. Trimming pared 4 bases from V and 6 bases from J, leaving 6 bases between. The CDR3 is 11 amino acids. The DNA for the CDR3 is TGTGCCAGCAGTTCCGCGAATGGCTACACCTTC. This translates into CASSSANGYTF.

This chain joins TRBV18 and TRBJ2-3; D gene ambiguous. V dropped 1 base and J dropped 1 base, with 15 bases sitting between them. This CDR3 is 17 amino acids long. Germline lookup yields CDR1 KGHSH and CDR2 LQKENI. The CDR3 spells CASSPQSGLGGTDTQYF. CDR3 nucleotide sequence: TGTGCCAGCTCACCACAGTCGGGCCTTGGGGGCACAGATACGCAGTATTTT.

This clonotype was seen a few times. The chain has TRBV12-3 or TRBV12-4 and TRBJ2-7, with 14 bases fitting TRBD2. This CDR3 has 15 residues. V shed 6 bases and J 3 bases; nucleotides not matched to a gene: 4. CDR3 loop: CASRPGLAGVYEQYF. The CDR3 coding sequence is TGTGCCAGCAGGCCGGGACTAGCGGGAGTCTACGAGCAGTACTTC.

In its sample, this clonotype was seen many times. This sequence joins TRBV12-3 or TRBV12-4 and TRBJ2-7; no definite D call. The CDR3 is made up of 13 amino acids. Trimming took off 1 base at V and 2 bases at J, with 6 bases between the two ends. The CDR3 DNA follows: TGTGCCAGCAGTTTAGATAAAGCCTACGAGCAGTACTTC. Amino acid sequence: CASSLDKAYEQYF.

This clonotype was detected many times. V usage is TRBV29-1 and J usage is TRBJ2-3; 9 bases align to TRBD2. V shed 1 base and J 1 base; nucleotides not matched to a gene: 3. This CDR3 is 15 amino acids long. Germline V gene data show CDR1 as SQVTM and CDR2 as ANQGSEA. CDR3 sequence: CSVEGAGGRTDTQYF. CDR3 nucleotides: TGCAGCGTTGAAGGAGCGGGAGGACGCACAGATACGCAGTATTTT.

This clonotype was detected only a few times. J is TRBJ1-6 and V is TRBV28; D gene ambiguous. The V end lost 2 bases, the J end lost 10 bases, and 12 bases lay between the germline ends. CDR1 is MDHEN, CDR2 SYDVKM, per germline. The CDR3 is 14 amino acids. Written as DNA, the CDR3 is TGTGCCAGCAGTTTAGTAGGGTTAGGATCACCCCTCCACTTT. Its protein product is CASSLVGLGSPLHF. The whole variable domain, remainder taken from reference TRBV28 and TRBJ1-6, is DVKVTQSSRYLVKRTGEKVFLECVQDMDHENMFWYRQDPGLGLRLIYFSYDVKMKEKGDIPEGYSVSREKKERFSLILESASTNQTSMYLCASSLVGLGSPLHFGNGTRLTVT.

This clonotype was counted many times. The chain recombines TRBV6-2 or TRBV6-3 with TRBJ2-1; D remains unclear. This CDR3 contains 15 residues. Per the germline V gene, CDR1 is MNHEY and CDR2 is SVGEGT. Trimming removed 10 bases from V and 3 bases from J, with 19 bases in between. In DNA form, the CDR3 reads TGTGCCATAGCAAGGCCCGCAGACTTCTACAATGAGCAGTTCTTC. Its protein is CAIARPADFYNEQFF.

The chain couples TRBV28 to TRBJ2-2; the match to TRBD2 covers 9 bases. The ends lost 6 bases at V and 4 bases at J; junction bases unmatched: 9. Germline-derived CDR1 and CDR2 are MDHEN and SYDVKM. The CDR3 consists of 16 residues. The CDR3 DNA reads as TGTGCCAGCAGCCCCTCCGGAGCGGGAGGCACCGGGGAGCTGTTTTTT. This gives the protein CASSPSGAGGTGELFF.

This chain uses TRBV5-5 with TRBJ1-6; 7 bases agree with TRBD1. The CDR3 consists of 15 residues. Germline CDR1 SGHKS, CDR2 YYEKEE (reference sequence). Unmatched junction bases numbered 4, after V lost 2 bases and J lost 5 bases. In nucleotides, the CDR3 is TGTGCCAGCAGCTTACAGGGGAACGATAATTCACCCCTCCACTTT. This gives the protein CASSLQGNDNSPLHF.

At least ten counts were recorded for this clonotype. The V gene is TRBV20-1, the J gene TRBJ1-5; 8 bases match TRBD1. Germline V lookup: CDR1 DFQATT, CDR2 SNEGSKA (reference sequence). Trimming removed 3 bases from V and 0 bases from J; junction bases left unmatched: 13. The CDR3 loop spans 18 amino acids. The CDR3 loop is CSASGVGSRGLSNQPQHF. Here the CDR3 DNA reads TGCAGTGCTAGTGGCGTCGGTAGCAGGGGGCTTAGCAATCAGCCCCAGCATTTT.

At least ten counts were recorded for this clonotype. The rearrangement joins TRBV4-2 to TRBJ2-4, with 7 bases matching TRBD1. From germline, CDR1 is LGHNA and CDR2 YNFKEQ. V lost 0 bases to trimming and J lost 7 bases; unmatched junction nucleotides: 9. This CDR3 comprises 16 residues. CDR3 sequence: CASSQETGRNRNIQYF. In DNA form, the CDR3 reads TGTGCCAGCAGCCAAGAGACAGGGCGAAATAGGAACATTCAGTACTTC.

This clonotype was found a few times. CDR3 in amino acids: CASSQDTRSEAFF. In DNA form, the CDR3 reads TGTGCCAGCAGCCAAGATACGCGTTCTGAAGCTTTCTTT. The chain combines TRBV3-1 with TRBJ1-1; D is undetermined. The CDR3 runs to 13 residues. V dropped 0 bases and J dropped 6 bases, with 8 bases sitting between them. CDR1 LGHDT and CDR2 YNNKEL come from the germline V gene (reference sequence).